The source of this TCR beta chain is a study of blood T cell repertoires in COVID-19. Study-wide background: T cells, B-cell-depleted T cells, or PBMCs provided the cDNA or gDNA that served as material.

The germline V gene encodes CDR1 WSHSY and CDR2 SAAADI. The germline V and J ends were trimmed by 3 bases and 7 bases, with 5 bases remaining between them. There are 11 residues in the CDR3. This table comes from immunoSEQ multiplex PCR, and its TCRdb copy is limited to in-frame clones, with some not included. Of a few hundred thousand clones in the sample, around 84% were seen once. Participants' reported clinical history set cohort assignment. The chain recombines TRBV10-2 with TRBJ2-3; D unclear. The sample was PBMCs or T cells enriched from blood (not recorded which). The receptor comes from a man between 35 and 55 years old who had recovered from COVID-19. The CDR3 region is CASSDANTQYF. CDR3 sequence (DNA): TGCGCCAGCAGTGACGCGAATACGCAGTATTTT.